These 31 T cell receptor beta chains were sequenced from one sample in a study of T cells after yellow fever vaccination. TCRdb itself ran the 5' RACE reads through MiXCR, one entry per CDR3 protein. The profile shows hundreds of thousands of distinct CDR3 sequences, around a sixth of them singletons. The sequences come from PBMCs, collected before the yellow fever booster vaccination. The origin of the receptors is a man younger than 35 who received the YFV17D yellow fever vaccine.

This clonotype showed up just a few times. CDR3 bases: TGCAGTGGTGTAGGACTCCTTAGCACAGATACGCAGTATTTT. Protein: CSGVGLLSTDTQYF. This chain joins TRBV20-1 and TRBJ2-3; the D gene is possibly TRBD2 (5 bases). In germline, CDR1 is DFQATT, CDR2 SNEGSKA (reference sequence). The CDR3 is 14 amino acids. V shed 7 bases and J shed 0 bases, with 14 bases lying between them.

This clonotype occurred a few times. The gene calls are TRBV2 and TRBJ2-7; no clear D. This CDR3 spans 14 amino acids. V shed 3 bases and J shed 6 bases, with 15 bases lying between them. Germline values: CDR1 SNHLY, CDR2 FYNNEI. CDR3 in DNA: TGTGCCAGCAGTGAGGACCTCAACGGTGTCGAGCAGTACTTC. Protein: CASSEDLNGVEQYF.

The V and J genes are TRBV18 and TRBJ1-4, with TRBD1 matching over 7 bases. The CDR3 contains 14 residues. V shed 4 bases, J shed 8 bases, and the junction held 7 bases outside the gene matches. CDR1 and CDR2 from the germline V gene are KGHSH and LQKENI. The CDR3 is CASSRDSYEEKLFF. The CDR3 coding sequence is TGTGCCAGCTCACGGGACAGCTACGAAGAAAAACTGTTTTTT.

This clonotype has a count of ten or more. The rearrangement joins TRBV5-1 to TRBJ1-4; D is ambiguous. V lost 3 bases and J 5 bases, leaving 11 bases between the germline ends. This CDR3 has 14 amino acids. The germline gives CDR1 SGHRS, CDR2 YFSETQ. The CDR3 DNA reads as TGCGCCAGCAGCTCTAACGGACCGAATGAAAAACTGTTTTTT. This encodes CASSSNGPNEKLFF. The variable domain in full, with the rest retrieved from reference TRBV5-1 and TRBJ1-4, is KAGVTQTPRYLIKTRGQQVTLSCSPISGHRSVSWYQQTPGQGLQFLFEYFSETQRNKGNFPGRFSGRQFSNSRSEMNVSTLELGDSALYLCASSSNGPNEKLFFGSGTQLSVL.

This clonotype was counted between two and nine times. The chain employs TRBV7-2 and TRBJ2-6; D ambiguous. The germline V and J ends were trimmed by 5 bases and 0 bases, with 5 bases remaining between them. The CDR3 runs 14 residues. The germline V gene encodes CDR1 SGHTA and CDR2 FQGNSA. The CDR3 DNA is TGTGCCAGCAGCGCCTTCTCTGGGGCCAACGTCCTGACTTTC. This translates into CASSAFSGANVLTF.

The V and J genes are TRBV29-1 and TRBJ1-1, with 8 bases matching TRBD1. The J segment lost 6 bases and the V segment lost 0 bases, leaving 3 bases of the junction unmatched. This CDR3 contains 13 residues. Per germline, CDR1 SQVTM and CDR2 ANQGSEA. CDR3 in DNA: TGCAGCGTTGAAGATCGCAGGGGGCCTGAAGCTTTCTTT. It codes for CSVEDRRGPEAFF. The full variable domain, with the rest looked up from reference TRBV29-1 and TRBJ1-1, is SAVISQKPSRDICQRGTSLTIQCQVDSQVTMMFWYRQQPGQSLTLIATANQGSEATYESGFVIDKFPISRPNLTFSTLTVSNMSPEDSSIYLCSVEDRRGPEAFFGQGTRLTVV.

This clonotype has only a few counts. The chain uses TRBV18 and TRBJ2-7; D gene unclear. CDR1 KGHSH and CDR2 LQKENI come from the germline V gene. The CDR3 has 13 amino acids. Trimming took 2 bases from V and 10 from J, leaving 15 bases between them. The CDR3 DNA reads TGTGCCAGCTCACCAACTCCAAGGACGCCTCAGTACTTC. This gives the protein CASSPTPRTPQYF.

This clonotype showed up just a few times. V is TRBV4-1 and J is TRBJ1-2; D possibly corresponds to TRBD1 (5 bases). CDR3 size: 14 residues. With 3 bases removed from V and 6 bases from J, the gap between germline ends came to 14 bases. Germline CDR1 and CDR2: MGHRA and YSYEKL. CDR3 nucleotide sequence: TGCGCCAGCAGCCAGCGGGGGATGACGGATGGCTACACCTTC. Encoded protein: CASSQRGMTDGYTF.

The CDR3 is CASSLFGTSMMGDTQYF. CDR3 DNA sequence: TGCGCCAGCAGCTTATTCGGGACTAGCATGATGGGAGATACGCAGTATTTT. This chain uses TRBV5-1 with TRBJ2-3; 9 bases are a match to TRBD2. The CDR3 contains 17 residues. Unmatched junction bases numbered 12, after V lost 2 bases and J lost 5 bases. Germline assignment: CDR1 SGHRS and CDR2 YFSETQ.

The V call is TRBV6-5, the J call TRBJ2-1; D is unresolved. From germline, CDR1 is MNHEY and CDR2 SVGAGI. V gave up 5 bases and J gave up 7 bases, with 15 bases separating them. CDR3 length: 14 residues. CDR3 amino acids: CASSIGWMRNEQFF. The CDR3, as DNA: TGTGCCAGCAGTATAGGTTGGATGAGGAATGAGCAGTTCTTC.

This clonotype was seen more than once but under ten times. V and J are TRBV7-9 and TRBJ2-1; D call uncertain. The CDR3 is 15 amino acids. Germline-derived CDR1 and CDR2 are SEHNR and FQNEAQ (reference sequence). The germline V and J ends were trimmed by 3 bases and 4 bases, with 13 bases remaining between them. The DNA of the CDR3 is TGTGCCAGCAGCTTGGTACGCGGACCGTACAATGAGCAGTTCTTC. It yields the protein CASSLVRGPYNEQFF. The full variable domain, with the rest looked up from reference TRBV7-9 and TRBJ2-1, is DTGVSQNPRHKITKRGQNVTFRCDPISEHNRLYWYRQTLGQGPEFLTYFQNEAQLEKSRLLSDRFSAERPKGSFSTLEIQRTEQGDSAMYLCASSLVRGPYNEQFFGPGTRLTVL.

The table lists this clonotype with a few counts. The J gene is TRBJ2-5, the V gene TRBV20-1; D remains unclear. The CDR3 contains 15 residues. V was pared by 1 base and J by 4 bases, with 16 bases between. Germline-derived CDR1 and CDR2 are DFQATT and SNEGSKA (reference sequence). The CDR3 reads CSARGSPATAETQYF. The CDR3 bases are TGCAGTGCTAGAGGGTCCCCGGCGACGGCAGAGACCCAGTACTTC.

The CDR3 bases are TGTGCCAGCGCAGGGTTGGTGAGCACTGAAGCTTTCTTT. It specifies CASAGLVSTEAFF. V is TRBV6-1 and J is TRBJ1-1; D may be TRBD1 (5 bases). Germline CDR1 MNHNS, CDR2 SASEGT. This CDR3 is built from 13 residues. V was shortened by 8 bases and J by 4 bases, with 14 bases between the two germline ends.

This clonotype was counted between two and nine times. This rearrangement joins TRBV24-1 to TRBJ1-2; maybe TRBD1 (6 bases). V lost 8 bases and J lost 8, with 14 bases in between. Germline V gene sequence: CDR1 KGHDR, CDR2 SFDVKD. The CDR3 contains 12 residues. CDR3 sequence (DNA): TGTGCCACCAAACCGGACAGTGGAGGCTACACCTTC. Encoded protein: CATKPDSGGYTF.

This clonotype was seen only a few times. The V gene is TRBV27, the J gene TRBJ1-2, with D possibly matching TRBD1 (6 bases). This CDR3 region has 15 residues. Per germline, CDR1 MNHEY and CDR2 SMNVEV (reference sequence). V dropped 3 bases and J dropped 8 bases, with 19 bases sitting between them. This CDR3 reads CASSFGTYGSGGYTF. CDR3 coding DNA: TGTGCCAGCAGTTTCGGGACATACGGAAGCGGGGGCTACACCTTC.

V usage is TRBV7-9 and J usage is TRBJ1-1; the D is unclear. Germline CDR1 and CDR2: SEHNR and FQNEAQ (reference sequence). V lost 1 base and J lost 0, with 18 bases in between. The CDR3 length is 18 residues. The CDR3 reads CASSLGAIGGKMNTEAFF. The CDR3 DNA reads TGTGCCAGCAGCTTAGGGGCGATAGGTGGAAAAATGAACACTGAAGCTTTCTTT.

This clonotype was seen a few times. The chain couples TRBV6-7 to TRBJ2-4; D possibly corresponds to TRBD2 (5 bases). TRBV6-7 is designated an ORF whose function remains uncertain. The CDR3 length is 12 residues. Between the trimmed V and J ends, which lost 6 bases and 4 bases, there was a span of 7 bases. The CDR3 sequence is CASRRVKNIQYF. The CDR3 DNA follows: TGTGCCAGCAGGAGGGTTAAAAACATTCAGTACTTC.

This clonotype was counted only a few times. The chain recombines TRBV4-1 with TRBJ2-6, with D perhaps TRBD1 (5 bases). Trimming removed 2 bases at V and 4 bases at J, with 9 bases between. There are 15 residues in the CDR3. Germline V gene sequence: CDR1 MGHRA, CDR2 YSYEKL. CDR3 residues: CASSQLGVGANVLTF. In nucleotides, the CDR3 is TGCGCCAGCAGCCAACTAGGGGTAGGGGCCAACGTCCTGACTTTC.

This clonotype came up a few times. The CDR3 nucleotides read TGTGCCAGCGCCTTGGGTGAGAGCACTGAAGCTTTCTTT. Translating gives CASALGESTEAFF. The chain joins TRBV9 to TRBJ1-1; no reliable D call. V shed 7 bases and J shed 4 bases, with 14 bases lying between them. Germline V gene data show CDR1 as SGDLS and CDR2 as YYNGEE. The CDR3 is 13 residues long.

V usage is TRBV15 and J usage is TRBJ2-7, with 15 bases identical to TRBD2. With 0 bases clipped from V and 6 bases from J, the junction kept 9 bases outside the gene matches. CDR3 length: 18 residues. From germline, CDR1 is LNHNV and CDR2 YYDKDF (reference sequence). The CDR3 nucleotides read TGTGCCACCAGCAGAGACGCCGGGACTAGCGGGGGGAGCGGCGAGCAGTACTTC. Translating gives CATSRDAGTSGGSGEQYF. Filled out from reference TRBV15 and TRBJ2-7, the complete variable domain reads DAMVIQNPRYQVTQFGKPVTLSCSQTLNHNVMYWYQQKSSQAPKLLFHYYDKDFNNEADTPDNFQSRRPNTSFCFLDIRSPGLGDTAMYLCATSRDAGTSGGSGEQYFGPGTRLTVT.

This rearrangement joins TRBV3-1 to TRBJ2-5; the D call may be TRBD1 or TRBD2 (6 bases each). Trimming took off 3 bases at V and 5 bases at J, with 13 bases between the two ends. CDR1 LGHDT and CDR2 YNNKEL come from the germline V gene (reference sequence). This CDR3 region has 14 residues. The CDR3 protein is CASSQRGQGETQYF. For the CDR3, the DNA is TGTGCCAGCAGCCAGCGGGGCCAGGGGGAGACCCAGTACTTC.

The chain links TRBV4-1 to TRBJ2-7; tentative D call: TRBD1 (5 bases). The CDR3 loop spans 18 amino acids. Germline CDR1 MGHRA, CDR2 YSYEKL. V dropped 1 base and J dropped 4 bases, with 23 bases sitting between them. CDR3 DNA sequence: TGCGCCAGCAGCCAAGGGGGCCCAGGCGGTAGCTTGGGTTACGAGCAGTACGTC. Its protein is CASSQGGPGGSLGYEQYV.

There are a few counts of this clonotype. The chain employs TRBV12-3 or TRBV12-4 and TRBJ1-5; D ambiguous. The CDR3 has 13 amino acids. V gave up 0 bases and J gave up 7 bases, with 7 bases separating them. CDR3 protein: CASSLALWQPQHF. CDR3 DNA: TGTGCCAGCAGTTTAGCGCTGTGGCAGCCCCAGCATTTT.

The V call is TRBV10-3, the J call TRBJ2-5; D possibly corresponds to TRBD2 (5 bases). Germline V gene lookup returns CDR1 ENHRY and CDR2 SYGVKD. Trimming removed 5 bases from V and 5 bases from J, with 15 bases in between. The CDR3 length is 14 residues. The CDR3 region has the DNA TGTGCCATCAGTCCCCAAGGCTCGGGGGAGACCCAGTACTTC. Translation gives CAISPQGSGETQYF.

This rearrangement joins TRBV7-9 to TRBJ2-2; 14 nucleotides align to TRBD2. Trimming removed 5 bases from V and 3 bases from J; junction bases left unmatched: 5. The CDR3 loop spans 17 amino acids. Looked up from germline, CDR1 is SEHNR and CDR2 is FQNEAQ (reference sequence). CDR3 residues: CASSLGLAGGYTGELFF. The DNA of the CDR3 is TGTGCCAGCAGCCTCGGACTAGCGGGGGGTTACACCGGGGAGCTGTTTTTT.

V gene TRBV7-9 combines with J gene TRBJ2-1; TRBD2 matches at 10 bases. This CDR3 comprises 16 residues. The germline V gene has CDR1 SEHNR and CDR2 FQNEAQ (reference sequence). V was clipped by 5 bases and J by 2 bases; unmatched bases: 6. CDR3 in DNA: TGTGCCAGCAGCCCAAGGGGGACTAGCGCCTACAATGAGCAGTTCTTC. This sequence encodes CASSPRGTSAYNEQFF. Complete variable domain (other parts from reference TRBV7-9 and TRBJ2-1): DTGVSQNPRHKITKRGQNVTFRCDPISEHNRLYWYRQTLGQGPEFLTYFQNEAQLEKSRLLSDRFSAERPKGSFSTLEIQRTEQGDSAMYLCASSPRGTSAYNEQFFGPGTRLTVL.

This clonotype was found a few times. The J gene is TRBJ1-4, the V gene TRBV9, with a possible D match to TRBD1 (6 bases). The CDR3 length is 15 residues. Trimming stripped 3 bases from V and 0 bases from J, with 9 bases between. Germline V gives CDR1 SGDLS, CDR2 YYNGEE. Here the CDR3 DNA reads TGTGCCAGCAGCGCAACAGGGACAACTAATGAAAAACTGTTTTTT. It codes for CASSATGTTNEKLFF.

This clonotype was counted between two and nine times. The chain employs TRBV6-2 or TRBV6-3 and TRBJ2-5; D not certain. CDR3 length equals 14 residues. V dropped 5 bases and J dropped 2 bases, with 12 bases sitting between them. Germline lookup yields CDR1 MNHEY and CDR2 SVGEGT. DNA of the CDR3: TGTGCCAGCAGTCCTCTGGCTAGGCAAGAGACCCAGTACTTC. It specifies CASSPLARQETQYF.

CDR3 sequence: CASSSRTGEEKLFF. In DNA, the CDR3 is TGTGCCAGCTCATCCCGGACAGGGGAGGAAAAACTGTTTTTT. The chain joins TRBV18 to TRBJ1-4; TRBD1 agrees at 9 bases. V was clipped by 5 bases and J by 8 bases; unmatched bases: 6. The CDR3 is made up of 14 amino acids. Germline V gene sequence: CDR1 KGHSH, CDR2 LQKENI.

In its sample, this clonotype was seen a few times. This sequence joins TRBV7-8 and TRBJ2-5, with 12 positions matching TRBD2. The length of the CDR3 is 16 residues. CDR1 is SGHVS, CDR2 FQNEAQ, per germline. V lost 5 bases, J lost 2 bases, and 6 bases stayed unmatched. For the CDR3, the DNA is TGTGCCAGCAGCACCCGACTAGCGGGAGTTCAAGAGACCCAGTACTTC. Its translation: CASSTRLAGVQETQYF. The full variable domain, completed using reference TRBV7-8 and TRBJ2-5, is GAGVSQSPRYKVAKRGQDVALRCDPISGHVSLFWYQQALGQGPEFLTYFQNEAQLDKSGLPSDRFFAERPEGSVSTLKIQRTQQEDSAVYLCASSTRLAGVQETQYFGPGTRLLVL.

This clonotype showed up many times. The CDR3 DNA reads as TGTGCCAGCAAGGGGGTTTATGGAAACACCATATATTTT. Translated: CASKGVYGNTIYF. The chain links TRBV2 to TRBJ1-3, with a weak D call TRBD1 (6 bases). Looked up from germline, CDR1 is SNHLY and CDR2 is FYNNEI. The V gene lost 7 bases and the J gene lost 3 bases, with 10 bases spanning the gap. This CDR3 has 13 amino acids.